These T cell receptor beta chains were read from a single sample in a study of T cell responses to AZD1222 COVID-19 vaccine. Only in-frame clones appear in the TCRdb table, and some are missing; sequencing was by immunoSEQ multiplex PCR. The sample carries 140,000 to 150,000 clones, roughly four fifths recorded once. Sequencing was performed on peripheral blood, taken on day 0 of MenACWY control vaccination. The receptors shown here come from an adult in good health. Both conserved end residues are part of each CDR3. A D gene is named only where the DNA matches it firmly. The listing skips clone size in some rows; elsewhere it reads once, few, many or a size class.

v_call: TRBV27; j_call: TRBJ1-2; cdr3_length: 14; clone_size: once; d_call: TRBD1; cdr3_nt: TGTGCCAGCAGTGGAACACAGGGGATCTATGGCTACACCTTC; cdr3_aa: CASSGTQGIYGYTF
v_call: TRBV10-3; j_call: TRBJ1-5; cdr3_length: 13; clone_size: .; d_call: .; cdr3_nt: TGTGCCGTCGGGAGGGAGAGCAATCAGCCCCAGCATTTT; cdr3_aa: CAVGRESNQPQHF
v_call: TRBV3-1/TRBV3-2; j_call: TRBJ2-5; cdr3_length: 17; clone_size: .; d_call: .; cdr3_nt: TGTGCCAGCAGCCAAAGGCCCCCCAGGGCCTACCTGGAGACCCAGTACTTC; cdr3_aa: CASSQRPPRAYLETQYF
v_call: TRBV14; j_call: TRBJ1-2; cdr3_length: 15; clone_size: .; d_call: .; cdr3_nt: TGTGCCAGCAGCCAGGGCCTTTCTTTGGGTACTGGCTACACCTTC; cdr3_aa: CASSQGLSLGTGYTF
v_call: TRBV2; j_call: TRBJ1-4; cdr3_length: 14; clone_size: .; d_call: .; cdr3_nt: TGTGCCCGAGAACCGGGACCGTCGTGGGAAAAACTGTTTTTT; cdr3_aa: CAREPGPSWEKLFF
v_call: TRBV9; j_call: TRBJ2-3; cdr3_length: 17; clone_size: few; d_call: TRBD1; cdr3_nt: TGTGCCAGCAGCGTAGACCTCGGGACAGGGAGCACAGATACGCAGTATTTT; cdr3_aa: CASSVDLGTGSTDTQYF
v_call: TRBV5-8; j_call: TRBJ1-5; cdr3_length: 15; clone_size: .; d_call: .; cdr3_nt: TGTGCCAGCAGCCAGGACGGTTATAGCAATCAGCCCCAGCATTTT; cdr3_aa: CASSQDGYSNQPQHF
v_call: TRBV10-2; j_call: TRBJ2-7; cdr3_length: 13; clone_size: .; d_call: TRBD1; cdr3_nt: TGCGCCAGCAGCGACGACAGGGGCTACGAGCAGTACTTC; cdr3_aa: CASSDDRGYEQYF
v_call: TRBV11-2; j_call: TRBJ1-3; cdr3_length: 16; clone_size: .; d_call: .; cdr3_nt: TGTGCCAGCAGCTACCGGGCCGCCGACTCGGGAAACACCATATATTTT; cdr3_aa: CASSYRAADSGNTIYF
v_call: TRBV5-4; j_call: TRBJ1-2; cdr3_length: 15; clone_size: .; d_call: .; cdr3_nt: TGTGCCAGCAGCCTCGGAACCCCGTTTAACTATGGCTACACCTTC; cdr3_aa: CASSLGTPFNYGYTF
v_call: TRBV9; j_call: TRBJ1-6; cdr3_length: 15; clone_size: .; d_call: TRBD1; cdr3_nt: TGTGCCAGCAGCTCCACACCAGGGGGGAATTCACCCCTCCACTTT; cdr3_aa: CASSSTPGGNSPLHF
v_call: TRBV24-1; j_call: TRBJ2-3; cdr3_length: 13; clone_size: .; d_call: .; cdr3_nt: TGTGCCACCAGTGGGAAGCTGGCAGATACGCAGTATTTT; cdr3_aa: CATSGKLADTQYF
v_call: TRBV27; j_call: TRBJ2-3; cdr3_length: 17; clone_size: .; d_call: TRBD2; cdr3_nt: TGTGCCAGCAGTTTCCTGGGTGTAGCGGGGGGGCCAGATACGCAGTATTTT; cdr3_aa: CASSFLGVAGGPDTQYF
v_call: TRBV18; j_call: TRBJ2-7; cdr3_length: 14; clone_size: .; d_call: TRBD1; cdr3_nt: TGTGCCAGCTCACCGACAGGGGGCGAAAACGAGCAGTACTTC; cdr3_aa: CASSPTGGENEQYF
v_call: TRBV10-3; j_call: TRBJ2-7; cdr3_length: 13; clone_size: .; d_call: .; cdr3_nt: TGTGCCATCAGTGAGTCAGGGGGCTACGAGCAGTACTTC; cdr3_aa: CAISESGGYEQYF
v_call: TRBV10-2; j_call: TRBJ2-1; cdr3_length: 14; clone_size: .; d_call: TRBD1; cdr3_nt: TGCGCCAGCAGCAGGACAGGGAACTACAATGAGCAGTTCTTC; cdr3_aa: CASSRTGNYNEQFF
v_call: TRBV7-9; j_call: TRBJ1-4; cdr3_length: 14; clone_size: once; d_call: .; cdr3_nt: TGTGCCAGCAGCTTGGGGCAGGGAGTTGAAAAACTGTTTTTT; cdr3_aa: CASSLGQGVEKLFF
v_call: TRBV28; j_call: TRBJ1-5; cdr3_length: 17; clone_size: .; d_call: TRBD1; cdr3_nt: TGTGCCAGCAGTTTTATCTTAGGCAGGGGGCCCCGTCAGCCCCAGCATTTT; cdr3_aa: CASSFILGRGPRQPQHF
v_call: TRBV11-2; j_call: TRBJ1-5; cdr3_length: 14; clone_size: .; d_call: TRBD1; cdr3_nt: TGTGCCAGCAGCCCGGACAGGGGTAATCAGCCCCAGCATTTT; cdr3_aa: CASSPDRGNQPQHF
v_call: TRBV7-2; j_call: TRBJ1-4; cdr3_length: 14; clone_size: once; d_call: .; cdr3_nt: TGTGCCAGCAGCTTCCAGGGATTTAATGAAAAACTGTTTTTT; cdr3_aa: CASSFQGFNEKLFF
v_call: TRBV3-1/TRBV3-2; j_call: TRBJ2-3; cdr3_length: 16; clone_size: .; d_call: TRBD1; cdr3_nt: TGTGCCAGCAGCCCTGGCCCGGGACAGGGTACAGATACGCAGTATTTT; cdr3_aa: CASSPGPGQGTDTQYF
v_call: TRBV5-4; j_call: TRBJ1-2; cdr3_length: 14; clone_size: .; d_call: .; cdr3_nt: TGTGCCAGCAGCTTGCAGGGGACAAACTATGGCTACACCTTC; cdr3_aa: CASSLQGTNYGYTF
v_call: TRBV7-9; j_call: TRBJ2-5; cdr3_length: 15; clone_size: .; d_call: TRBD2; cdr3_nt: TGTGCCAGCAGCCCTATTGGGGGAGGGCGGGAGACCCAGTACTTC; cdr3_aa: CASSPIGGGRETQYF
v_call: TRBV11-2; j_call: TRBJ1-1; cdr3_length: 15; clone_size: .; d_call: .; cdr3_nt: TGTGCCAGCAGCTTAGATGGTCAAACATCGAGTGAAGCTTTCTTT; cdr3_aa: CASSLDGQTSSEAFF
v_call: TRBV2; j_call: TRBJ1-5; cdr3_length: 16; clone_size: .; d_call: .; cdr3_nt: TGTGCCAGCAGTGAAGCACAGCTGTATAGCAATCAGCCCCAGCATTTT; cdr3_aa: CASSEAQLYSNQPQHF
v_call: TRBV30; j_call: TRBJ2-1; cdr3_length: 11; clone_size: few; d_call: .; cdr3_nt: TGTGCCTGGGGCCGGCGCCATGAGCAGTTCTTC; cdr3_aa: CAWGRRHEQFF
v_call: TRBV7-3; j_call: TRBJ2-2; cdr3_length: 17; clone_size: .; d_call: TRBD1; cdr3_nt: TGTGCCAGCAGCCGCAAGGGACAGGGGGCCGTTACCGGGGAGCTGTTTTTT; cdr3_aa: CASSRKGQGAVTGELFF
v_call: TRBV2; j_call: TRBJ2-7; cdr3_length: 15; clone_size: few; d_call: .; cdr3_nt: TGTGCCGCCAAACAAATCGTCGGCCCGTCTGGGGAGCAGTACTTC; cdr3_aa: CAAKQIVGPSGEQYF
v_call: TRBV6-5; j_call: TRBJ1-4; cdr3_length: 13; clone_size: .; d_call: .; cdr3_nt: TGTGCCAGCTCGAGGGTGCTCAATGAAAAACTGTTTTTT; cdr3_aa: CASSRVLNEKLFF
v_call: TRBV20-1; j_call: TRBJ1-1; cdr3_length: 17; clone_size: .; d_call: .; cdr3_nt: TGCAGTGCTAGTTTATGGCAGGGTATGAGTGGGAACACTGAAGCTTTCTTT; cdr3_aa: CSASLWQGMSGNTEAFF
v_call: TRBV9; j_call: TRBJ2-1; cdr3_length: 15; clone_size: .; d_call: .; cdr3_nt: TGTGCCAGCAGCGCCGAGGGGGGGCACTACAATGAGCAGTTCTTC; cdr3_aa: CASSAEGGHYNEQFF
v_call: TRBV7-3; j_call: TRBJ1-6; cdr3_length: 13; clone_size: .; d_call: .; cdr3_nt: TGTGCCAGCAGCTTAGAGGGGAATTCACCCCTCCACTTT; cdr3_aa: CASSLEGNSPLHF
v_call: TRBV21-1; j_call: TRBJ1-5; cdr3_length: 14; clone_size: .; d_call: .; cdr3_nt: TGTGCCAGCAGCAGGTTAGGGGTCGGTCAGCCCCAGCATTTT; cdr3_aa: CASSRLGVGQPQHF
v_call: TRBV4-2; j_call: TRBJ2-7; cdr3_length: 15; clone_size: .; d_call: TRBD1; cdr3_nt: TGTGCCAGCAGCCCAACAGGGGCTTCCTCCTACGAGCAGTACTTC; cdr3_aa: CASSPTGASSYEQYF
v_call: TRBV9; j_call: TRBJ2-2; cdr3_length: 13; clone_size: .; d_call: .; cdr3_nt: TGTGCCAGCAGTGGCTGGGACACCGGGGAGCTGTTTTTT; cdr3_aa: CASSGWDTGELFF
v_call: TRBV5-1; j_call: TRBJ2-2; cdr3_length: 15; clone_size: .; d_call: .; cdr3_nt: TGCGCCAGCAGCTCGGACAGACCACTCACCGGGGAGCTGTTTTTT; cdr3_aa: CASSSDRPLTGELFF
v_call: TRBV18; j_call: TRBJ2-3; cdr3_length: 16; clone_size: .; d_call: .; cdr3_nt: TGTGCCAGCTCACCCTTCGGACCCCAGCTCGCAGATACGCAGTATTTT; cdr3_aa: CASSPFGPQLADTQYF
v_call: TRBV11-1; j_call: TRBJ2-3; cdr3_length: 13; clone_size: .; d_call: .; cdr3_nt: TGTGCCAGCAGCTTTCTCCGCACAGATACGCAGTATTTT; cdr3_aa: CASSFLRTDTQYF
v_call: TRBV7-9; j_call: TRBJ2-5; cdr3_length: 14; clone_size: once; d_call: .; cdr3_nt: TGTGCCAGCAGCTTAGTAGCTAGCTTGGAGACCCAGTACTTC; cdr3_aa: CASSLVASLETQYF
v_call: TRBV5-6; j_call: TRBJ2-1; cdr3_length: 14; clone_size: .; d_call: .; cdr3_nt: TGTGCCAGCAGCCCCAGCGCGGCGTACAATGAGCAGTTCTTC; cdr3_aa: CASSPSAAYNEQFF
v_call: TRBV7-8; j_call: TRBJ1-2; cdr3_length: 15; clone_size: few; d_call: TRBD1; cdr3_nt: TGTGCCAGCAGCCCACGGGACAGGTTCGCCTATGGCTACACCTTC; cdr3_aa: CASSPRDRFAYGYTF
v_call: TRBV30; j_call: TRBJ1-5; cdr3_length: 11; clone_size: .; d_call: .; cdr3_nt: TGTGCCTGGAGTGAAGTCCGACCCCAGCATTTT; cdr3_aa: CAWSEVRPQHF
v_call: TRBV5-1; j_call: TRBJ1-6; cdr3_length: 15; clone_size: .; d_call: .; cdr3_nt: TGCGCCAGCAGCTCGCCGACAGAAAATAATTCACCCCTCCACTTT; cdr3_aa: CASSSPTENNSPLHF
v_call: TRBV28; j_call: TRBJ1-6; cdr3_length: 18; clone_size: few; d_call: TRBD1; cdr3_nt: TGTGCCAGCAGTTACTCCAGGGGGCTGGGCTCCTATAATTCACCCCTCCACTTT; cdr3_aa: CASSYSRGLGSYNSPLHF
v_call: TRBV10-3; j_call: TRBJ2-2; cdr3_length: 14; clone_size: once; d_call: TRBD1; cdr3_nt: TGTGCCATCAGTGGGACAGGGGGAACCGGGGAGCTGTTTTTT; cdr3_aa: CAISGTGGTGELFF
v_call: TRBV9; j_call: TRBJ1-5; cdr3_length: 17; clone_size: few; d_call: .; cdr3_nt: TGTGCCAGCAGCGTAGGGGCCAACCCCATAGGCCCTAAGCCCCAGCATTTT; cdr3_aa: CASSVGANPIGPKPQHF
v_call: TRBV3-1/TRBV3-2; j_call: TRBJ2-3; cdr3_length: 16; clone_size: .; d_call: .; cdr3_nt: TGTGCCAGCAGCCATTACGGACCCGTAGCTGCAGATACGCAGTATTTT; cdr3_aa: CASSHYGPVAADTQYF
v_call: TRBV5-1; j_call: TRBJ2-7; cdr3_length: 15; clone_size: .; d_call: .; cdr3_nt: TGCGCCAGCAGATCTACCGACAGGTTCCCCTACGAGCAGTACTTC; cdr3_aa: CASRSTDRFPYEQYF
v_call: TRBV19; j_call: TRBJ1-3; cdr3_length: 13; clone_size: .; d_call: TRBD1; cdr3_nt: TGTGCCAGTAGTAAATGGGACAGCCACACCATATATTTT; cdr3_aa: CASSKWDSHTIYF
v_call: TRBV4-2; j_call: TRBJ2-1; cdr3_length: 16; clone_size: .; d_call: TRBD1; cdr3_nt: TGTGCCAGCAGCCCACCTACCGGGACAGGGGGAAGTGAGCAGTTCTTC; cdr3_aa: CASSPPTGTGGSEQFF
v_call: TRBV12-3/TRBV12-4; j_call: TRBJ1-2; cdr3_length: 13; clone_size: .; d_call: .; cdr3_nt: TGTGCCAGCAGTTTAGGGTACGTAGGAAGCTACACCTTC; cdr3_aa: CASSLGYVGSYTF
v_call: TRBV28; j_call: TRBJ1-1; cdr3_length: 14; clone_size: .; d_call: .; cdr3_nt: TGTGCCAGCAGTTTCGGGGGGCTGATCACTGAAGCTTTCTTT; cdr3_aa: CASSFGGLITEAFF